This TCR beta chain came from a study of technical replicates of blood from a few donors. V was shortened by 8 bases and J by 2 bases, with 10 bases between the two germline ends. The germline V gene encodes CDR1 GTSNPN and CDR2 SVGIG (reference sequence). The CDR3 extends over 12 amino acids. Libraries were prepared by immunoSEQ multiplex PCR; TCRdb keeps only in-frame clonotypes and omits some of them. The table lists around 80,000 clones, 90% to 95% of them singletons. The clonotype originates from a human donor in good health. Material for sequencing was T cells isolated from PBMCs. V usage is TRBV30 and J usage is TRBJ1-5, with D perhaps TRBD1 (5 bases). The CDR3 region has the DNA TGTGCCGGGGGGAGGGGCAATCAGCCCCAGCATTTT. Residues: CAGGRGNQPQHF.